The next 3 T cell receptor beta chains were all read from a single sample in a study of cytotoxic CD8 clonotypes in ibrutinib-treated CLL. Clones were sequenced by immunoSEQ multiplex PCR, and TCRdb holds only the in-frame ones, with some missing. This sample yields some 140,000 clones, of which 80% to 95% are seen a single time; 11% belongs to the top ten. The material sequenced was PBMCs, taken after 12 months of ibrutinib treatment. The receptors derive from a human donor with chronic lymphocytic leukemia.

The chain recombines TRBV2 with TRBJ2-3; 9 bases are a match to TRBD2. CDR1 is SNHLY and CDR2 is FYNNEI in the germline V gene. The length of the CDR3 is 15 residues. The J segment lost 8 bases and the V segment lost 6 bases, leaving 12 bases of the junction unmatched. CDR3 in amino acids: CASRETSGGGATQYF. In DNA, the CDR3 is TGTGCCAGCAGGGAGACTAGCGGAGGGGGAGCTACGCAGTATTTT.

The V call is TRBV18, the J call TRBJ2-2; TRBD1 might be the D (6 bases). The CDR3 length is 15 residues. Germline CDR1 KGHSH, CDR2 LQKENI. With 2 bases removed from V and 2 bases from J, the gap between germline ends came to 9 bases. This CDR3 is CASSPNRENTGELFF. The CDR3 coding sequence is TGTGCCAGCTCACCAAACAGGGAAAACACCGGGGAGCTGTTTTTT.

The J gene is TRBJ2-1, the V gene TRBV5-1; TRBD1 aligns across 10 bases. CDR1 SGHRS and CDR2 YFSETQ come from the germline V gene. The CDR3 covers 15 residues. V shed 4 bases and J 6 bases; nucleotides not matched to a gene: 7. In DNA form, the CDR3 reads TGCGCCAGCAGCCCCCGGACAGGGGGTAGCAATGAGCAGTTCTTC. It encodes CASSPRTGGSNEQFF.